This entry lists 17 T cell receptor beta chains sequenced from one sample in a study of blood T cell repertoires in COVID-19. Only in-frame clones appear in the TCRdb table, and some are missing; sequencing was by immunoSEQ multiplex PCR. The sample has approximately 350,000 clones, roughly four fifths seen once. The sequencing sample was made of PBMCs or T cells enriched from blood (not recorded which). Receptors were obtained from a woman in her forties or fifties who had recovered from COVID-19.

This clone has more than one count but fewer than ten. The gene calls are TRBV5-1 and TRBJ2-7, with D possibly TRBD2 on 5 matching bases. CDR1 and CDR2 (germline): SGHRS, YFSETQ. The CDR3 is 13 amino acids. The V end was cut by 1 base, the J end by 5 bases, with 10 bases between. The DNA for the CDR3 is TGCGCCAGCAGCTTGACTAGTTCCCACGAGCAGTACTTC. Its translation is CASSLTSSHEQYF.

The V gene is TRBV6-2 or TRBV6-3, the J gene TRBJ1-5; a possible D gene is TRBD1 (6 bases). V was cut by 5 bases and J by 3 bases, with 8 bases left in between. Germline loops: CDR1 MNHEY, CDR2 SVGEGT. This CDR3 is built from 13 residues. The CDR3 nucleotides are TGTGCCAGCAGTGGACAGTTCAATCAGCCCCAGCATTTT. It specifies CASSGQFNQPQHF.

This clone was counted only a few times. Other DNA sequences from this sample encode an identical CDR3 as well. The rearrangement links TRBV27 to TRBJ1-2; the match to TRBD1 covers 7 bases. V trimming: 5 bases; J trimming: 2 bases; junction bases outside the gene matches: 2. This CDR3 comprises 13 residues. CDR1 is MNHEY, CDR2 SMNVEV, per germline (reference sequence). CDR3 loop: CASSLTGNYGYTF. Here the CDR3 DNA reads TGTGCCAGCAGTCTGACAGGGAACTATGGCTACACCTTC.

This chain uses TRBV7-2 with TRBJ1-6, with D possibly being TRBD1 (5 bases). In germline, CDR1 is SGHTA, CDR2 FQGNSA. This CDR3 is built from 15 residues. Trimming took 1 base from V and 9 from J, leaving 13 bases between them. Written as DNA, the CDR3 is TGTGCCAGCAGCTTAGACCGGGGGAGGTCTTCACCCCTCCACTTT. Its protein is CASSLDRGRSSPLHF.

The J gene is TRBJ2-1, the V gene TRBV6-5; 9 bases agree with TRBD2. This CDR3 has 14 amino acids. The ends lost 6 bases at V and 6 bases at J; junction bases unmatched: 6. The V gene's germline CDR1 is MNHEY and CDR2 SVGAGI. The chain's CDR3 is CASRFSGRSNEQFF. The CDR3, as DNA: TGTGCCAGCAGGTTTAGCGGGAGAAGCAATGAGCAGTTCTTC.

The J gene is TRBJ1-1, the V gene TRBV7-7; D not certain. The V and J ends lost 3 bases and 3 bases respectively, with 8 bases between them. The CDR3 runs 13 residues. CDR1 is SSHAT, CDR2 FNYEAQ, per germline (reference sequence). In nucleotides, the CDR3 is TGTGCCAGCAGCTTGGCGGAGCACACTGAAGCTTTCTTT. Translation: CASSLAEHTEAFF. Combining the CDR3 with reference TRBV7-7 and TRBJ1-1 gives the whole variable domain GAGVSQSPRYKVTKRGQDVTLRCDPISSHATLYWYQQALGQGPEFLTYFNYEAQPDKSGLPSDRFSAERPEGSISTLTIQRTEQRDSAMYRCASSLAEHTEAFFGQGTRLTVV.

A few counts support this clone. This chain uses TRBV28 with TRBJ1-5, with D uncertain. Trimming shortened V by 3 bases and J by 6 bases, and 6 bases separated the two germline ends. Germline CDR1 is MDHEN and CDR2 is SYDVKM. CDR3 length equals 12 residues. The CDR3 nucleotides read TGTGCCAGCAGTTTGAGCGGTCAGCCCCAGCATTTT. As protein: CASSLSGQPQHF.

This rearrangement joins TRBV7-8 to TRBJ1-5; possibly TRBD1 for D (5 bases). Trimming took off 5 bases at V and 5 bases at J, with 13 bases between the two ends. Germline V gene data show CDR1 as SGHVS and CDR2 as FQNEAQ. The CDR3 is 14 residues long. The CDR3 region has the DNA TGTGCCAGCAGCCCCCCCGACAGACATCAGCCCCAGCATTTT. Translation gives CASSPPDRHQPQHF.

This clone occurred once. This sequence joins TRBV25-1 and TRBJ1-6; D not certain. V was trimmed by 2 bases and J by 5 bases, leaving 4 bases between them. CDR1 is MGHDK, CDR2 SYGVNS, per germline. The CDR3 spans 13 residues. CDR3 nucleotides: TGTGCCAGCAGTGAAGGGCATAATTCACCCCTCCACTTT. Encoded protein: CASSEGHNSPLHF.

The chain employs TRBV30 and TRBJ2-3, with 9 positions matching TRBD1. The V segment lost 2 bases and the J segment 0 bases; nucleotides outside the gene matches: 6. The CDR3 runs 16 residues. Germline loops: CDR1 GTSNPN, CDR2 SVGIG (reference sequence). CDR3 sequence: CAWSPGTGWSTDTQYF. CDR3 nucleotide sequence: TGTGCCTGGAGTCCTGGGACAGGGTGGAGCACAGATACGCAGTATTTT.

This chain uses TRBV10-3 with TRBJ1-2; unclear D gene. CDR1 ENHRY and CDR2 SYGVKD come from the germline V gene. V lost 4 bases and J lost 3, with 15 bases in between. The length of the CDR3 is 15 residues. Here the CDR3 reads CAISGKGRRDYGYTF. The CDR3 DNA is TGTGCCATCAGTGGGAAAGGCCGGAGGGACTATGGCTACACCTTC.

This clone was seen only once. V gene TRBV7-8 combines with J gene TRBJ1-5; D perhaps matches TRBD1 (6 bases). V was shortened by 0 bases and J by 7 bases, with 10 bases between the two germline ends. Germline V CDR1 and CDR2: SGHVS, FQNEAQ. This CDR3 spans 14 amino acids. The CDR3 sequence: CASSLARGEQPQHF. The CDR3 nucleotides are TGTGCCAGCAGCTTAGCCAGGGGCGAACAGCCCCAGCATTTT.

This sequence joins TRBV19 and TRBJ1-4; D is possibly TRBD1 (5 bases). The ends were cut back, 5 bases at V and 4 bases at J, with 17 bases in the middle. Germline V gene lookup returns CDR1 LNHDA and CDR2 SQIVND (reference sequence). The CDR3 has 16 amino acids. DNA for the CDR3: TGTGCCAGTAGTCCGCGGGACCGAAAATATAATGAAAAACTGTTTTTT. Translation gives CASSPRDRKYNEKLFF.

This sequence joins TRBV19 and TRBJ2-2, with 9 bases matching TRBD2. Trimming removed 3 bases from V and 1 base from J; junction bases left unmatched: 6. This CDR3 has 17 amino acids. In germline, CDR1 is LNHDA, CDR2 SQIVND (reference sequence). The chain's CDR3 is CASSIFAGGVNTGELFF. As DNA, the CDR3 is TGTGCCAGTAGTATTTTTGCGGGAGGGGTGAACACCGGGGAGCTGTTTTTT.

The chain combines TRBV4-1 with TRBJ2-1, with 13 positions matching TRBD2. The CDR3 covers 20 residues. Trimming removed 0 bases from V and 0 bases from J; junction bases left unmatched: 8. In germline, CDR1 is MGHRA, CDR2 YSYEKL. The DNA for the CDR3 is TGCGCCAGCAGCCAAGATCCAGGGACTAGCGGGGCCAGCTCCTACAATGAGCAGTTCTTC. It translates to CASSQDPGTSGASSYNEQFF.

This sequence joins TRBV18 and TRBJ1-1; 8 bases are shared with TRBD1. Germline V gene data show CDR1 as KGHSH and CDR2 as LQKENI. V dropped 3 bases and J dropped 0; count of bases not matched to a gene: 0. The CDR3 contains 14 residues. CDR3 loop: CASSPDRVNTEAFF. The CDR3 nucleotides are TGTGCCAGCTCACCGGACAGGGTGAACACTGAAGCTTTCTTT.

V and J are TRBV9 and TRBJ2-2; 9 bases align to TRBD1. This CDR3 spans 17 amino acids. Trimming at V came to 3 bases and at J to 5 bases, leaving 11 bases not matched to a gene. Germline CDR1 and CDR2: SGDLS and YYNGEE. As DNA, the CDR3 is TGTGCCAGCAGCGCGAGGGACAGGGCCCAGGGGACCGGGGAGCTGTTTTTT. It codes for CASSARDRAQGTGELFF.